This T cell receptor (beta chain) was recorded in a study of T cells after yellow fever vaccination. Regarding the study as a whole: Once the booster was given, most primary-vaccination clones reappeared, at approximately 97% for CD4 and around 90% for CD8. Some clonotypes were seen in both the CD4 and the CD8 compartments. These made up a small share and likely arose from convergent recombination. FACS-sorted repertoires could contain abundant clonotypes contaminating from the bulk population.

The study made its TCR cDNA through 5'RACE template switching. That step introduced a universal primer site along with UMIs. MiXCR, run by TCRdb on the 5' RACE reads, gives a single entry per CDR3 protein. In the table there are over 150,000 distinct CDR3 sequences, approximately 6.2% of which are singletons. This CDR3 spans 15 amino acids. Trimming pared 2 bases from V and 7 bases from J, leaving 18 bases between. Germline CDR1 MNHEY, CDR2 SVGEGT. This clonotype came up many times. The antigen is not known. The gene calls are TRBV6-2 or TRBV6-3 and TRBJ2-7, with D perhaps matching TRBD1 or TRBD2 (5 bases each). Source: CD4+ T cells sorted from PBMCs, taken on the day of the first yellow fever vaccination. The receptor comes from a man aged 18 to 30 who received the YFV17D yellow fever vaccine. The CDR3, as DNA: TGTGCCAGCAGTTACGGACACGGGGACCTGGGGGAGCAGTACGTC. Residues: CASSYGHGDLGEQYV.